This T cell receptor (beta chain) derives from a study of PD-L1 blockade in urothelial cancer. At the level of the study: Blood analysis was done at 3 weeks (second dose) and 6 weeks after treatment began. T cell content in blood samples showed a median of 141,255.

The time point denotes: pretreatment peripheral blood. Synthetic analogs of TCR templates were spiked into every PCR. Sequenced by immunoSEQ multiplex PCR; TCRdb stores in-frame clones only, minus some. The sample consists of 45,000 to 50,000 clones, 79% of them appearing once. This CDR3 is built from 14 residues. V lost 7 bases and J lost 0; bases outside the gene matches: 5. Germline-derived CDR1 and CDR2 are SNHLY and FYNNEI. This sequence originates from a man between 65 and 85 years old with urothelial cancer. This material consisted of PBMCs, taken around atezolizumab (anti-PD-L1) treatment. The chain carries TRBV2 and TRBJ2-7; 8 positions match TRBD1. This CDR3 reads CASTLDRDSYEQYF. The CDR3 coding sequence is TGTGCCAGCACCTTGGACAGGGACTCCTACGAGCAGTACTTC.